The entry below describes one T cell receptor beta chain. Its specificity is unknown. The entry originates in a study of long-term antiretroviral therapy in people with HIV. Per the germline V gene, CDR1 is SGHTA and CDR2 is FQGNSA. This CDR3 contains 12 residues. V lost 4 bases to trimming and J lost 11 bases, with 12 bases between them. Samples were assayed with immunoSEQ v3.0 at survey level. TCRdb's table, derived via immunoSEQ multiplex PCR, lists solely in-frame clones and lacks some. The sample has more than 15,000 clones, 88% seen once. Findings and caveats of the study: Clones with expansion before ART led the repertoire at all time points.

The rearrangement uses TRBV7-2 and TRBJ2-1; either TRBD1 or TRBD2 may supply D (5 bases each). This TCR was recovered from a woman between 25 and 40 years old with HIV. Material: unsorted PBMCs, obtained 2.2 to 2.4 years before starting antiretroviral therapy. The CDR3 nucleotides are TGTGCCAGCAGCTACTCCGGGGCTAAGCAGTTCTTC. It yields the protein CASSYSGAKQFF.